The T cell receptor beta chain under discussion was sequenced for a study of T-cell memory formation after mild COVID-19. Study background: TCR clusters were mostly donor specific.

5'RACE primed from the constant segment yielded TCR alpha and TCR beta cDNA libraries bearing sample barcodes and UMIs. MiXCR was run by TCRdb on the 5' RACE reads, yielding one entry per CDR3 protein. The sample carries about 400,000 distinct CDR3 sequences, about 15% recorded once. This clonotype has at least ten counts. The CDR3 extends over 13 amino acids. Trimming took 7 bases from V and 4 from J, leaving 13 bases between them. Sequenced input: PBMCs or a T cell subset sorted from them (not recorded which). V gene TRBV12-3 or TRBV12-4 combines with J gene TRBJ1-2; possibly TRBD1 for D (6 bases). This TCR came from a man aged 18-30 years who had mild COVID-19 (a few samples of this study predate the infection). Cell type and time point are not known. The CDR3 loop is CASTPGGGYGYTF. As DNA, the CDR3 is TGTGCCAGCACTCCCGGGGGCGGCTATGGCTACACCTTC.